The 8 T cell receptor beta chains presented below share a single source sample, sequenced in a study of blood T cell repertoires in COVID-19. TCRdb's copy holds only in-frame clones and misses some; the assay was immunoSEQ multiplex PCR. In the table there are 100,000 to 150,000 clones, more than 85% of which are singletons. What was sequenced was peripheral blood. The receptors derive from a man aged 45-65 years with COVID-19, enrolled during active disease.

The chain has TRBV18 and TRBJ2-1, with D possibly matching TRBD1 (6 bases). The CDR3 runs 17 residues. CDR1 is KGHSH and CDR2 is LQKENI in the germline V gene. V was trimmed by 1 base and J by 7 bases, leaving 20 bases between them. CDR3 sequence reads: CASSPLGQKRGDNEQFF. CDR3 nucleotide sequence: TGTGCCAGCTCACCACTCGGACAGAAAAGAGGGGATAATGAGCAGTTCTTC.

This clone showed up just once. The chain links TRBV4-1 to TRBJ2-6; weak D call: TRBD2 (5 bases). The CDR3 loop spans 18 amino acids. Trimming took 0 bases from V and 4 from J, leaving 16 bases between them. Looked up from germline, CDR1 is MGHRA and CDR2 is YSYEKL. CDR3 amino acids: CASSQEQRPLLGANVLTF. CDR3 nucleotide sequence: TGCGCCAGCAGCCAAGAACAGCGGCCGCTCTTGGGGGCCAACGTCCTGACTTTC.

This chain's CDR3 is CASSPPKGATEAFF. CDR3 DNA sequence: TGTGCCAGCTCACCACCGAAAGGGGCCACTGAAGCTTTCTTT. The J gene is TRBJ1-1, the V gene TRBV18; TRBD1 is a possible D gene (5 bases). This CDR3 has 14 amino acids. Looked up from germline, CDR1 is KGHSH and CDR2 is LQKENI. V shed 0 bases and J shed 4 bases, with 9 bases lying between them. Based on the CDR3 plus reference TRBV18 and TRBJ1-1, the full variable domain is NAGVMQNPRHLVRRRGQEARLRCSPMKGHSHVYWYRQLPEEGLKFMVYLQKENIIDESGMPKERFSAEFPKEGPSILRIQQVVRGDSAAYFCASSPPKGATEAFFGQGTRLTVV.

In regard to this clone: This specimen includes other DNA sequences encoding the same CDR3. The chain couples TRBV5-1 to TRBJ2-3; 11 bases map to TRBD2. Germline V CDR1 and CDR2: SGHRS, YFSETQ. CDR3 length: 15 residues. V lost 0 bases and J lost 3; bases outside the gene matches: 0. The chain's CDR3 is CASSLGLAGTDTQYF. CDR3 DNA sequence: TGCGCCAGCAGCTTGGGACTAGCGGGAACAGATACGCAGTATTTT.

This chain joins TRBV11-3 and TRBJ2-2; D unresolved. V lost 5 bases and J 5 bases, leaving 9 bases between the germline ends. The CDR3 contains 13 residues. CDR1 is SGHNT and CDR2 is YENEEA in the germline V gene. This CDR3 is CASSRGPTGELFF. The CDR3 DNA is TGTGCCAGCAGCCGCGGTCCAACCGGGGAGCTGTTTTTT.

The chain joins TRBV5-1 to TRBJ2-5, with 10 nucleotides matching TRBD2. V trimming: 2 bases; J trimming: 5 bases; junction bases outside the gene matches: 6. Germline V lookup: CDR1 SGHRS, CDR2 YFSETQ. The CDR3 runs to 15 residues. For the CDR3, the DNA is TGCGCCAGCAGCTTAGCGGGAGGGCCAGGGGAGACCCAGTACTTC. Amino acids: CASSLAGGPGETQYF.

The chain recombines TRBV19 with TRBJ2-5, with D possibly matching TRBD1 (6 bases). CDR3 length: 13 residues. The germline gives CDR1 LNHDA, CDR2 SQIVND (reference sequence). The V gene lost 6 bases and the J gene lost 2 bases, with 10 bases spanning the gap. The CDR3 sequence is CASRQQGQETQYF. In nucleotides, the CDR3 is TGTGCCAGTAGGCAACAGGGTCAAGAGACCCAGTACTTC.

This chain connects TRBV27 to TRBJ1-6, with TRBD1 as a possible D gene (5 bases). The germline V and J ends were trimmed by 1 base and 9 bases, with 13 bases remaining between them. The CDR3 extends over 15 amino acids. In germline, CDR1 is MNHEY, CDR2 SMNVEV (reference sequence). CDR3 sequence (DNA): TGTGCCAGCAGTTTATTGGGCAGGGAGGTTTCACCCCTCCACTTT. Amino acid sequence: CASSLLGREVSPLHF.